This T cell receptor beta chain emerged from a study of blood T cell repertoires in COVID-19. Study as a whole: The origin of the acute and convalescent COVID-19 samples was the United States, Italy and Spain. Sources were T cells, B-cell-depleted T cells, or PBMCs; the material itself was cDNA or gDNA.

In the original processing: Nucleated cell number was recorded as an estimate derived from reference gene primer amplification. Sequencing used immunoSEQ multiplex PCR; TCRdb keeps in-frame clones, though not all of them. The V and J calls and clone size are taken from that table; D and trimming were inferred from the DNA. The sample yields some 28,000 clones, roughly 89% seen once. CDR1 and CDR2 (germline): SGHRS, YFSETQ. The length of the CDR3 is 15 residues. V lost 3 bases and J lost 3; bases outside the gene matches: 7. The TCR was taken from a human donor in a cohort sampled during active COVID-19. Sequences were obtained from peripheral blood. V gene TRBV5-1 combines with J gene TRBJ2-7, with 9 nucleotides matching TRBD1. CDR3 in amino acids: CASSWTGDNYYEQYF. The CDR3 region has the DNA TGCGCCAGCAGCTGGACAGGGGACAACTACTACGAGCAGTACTTC.